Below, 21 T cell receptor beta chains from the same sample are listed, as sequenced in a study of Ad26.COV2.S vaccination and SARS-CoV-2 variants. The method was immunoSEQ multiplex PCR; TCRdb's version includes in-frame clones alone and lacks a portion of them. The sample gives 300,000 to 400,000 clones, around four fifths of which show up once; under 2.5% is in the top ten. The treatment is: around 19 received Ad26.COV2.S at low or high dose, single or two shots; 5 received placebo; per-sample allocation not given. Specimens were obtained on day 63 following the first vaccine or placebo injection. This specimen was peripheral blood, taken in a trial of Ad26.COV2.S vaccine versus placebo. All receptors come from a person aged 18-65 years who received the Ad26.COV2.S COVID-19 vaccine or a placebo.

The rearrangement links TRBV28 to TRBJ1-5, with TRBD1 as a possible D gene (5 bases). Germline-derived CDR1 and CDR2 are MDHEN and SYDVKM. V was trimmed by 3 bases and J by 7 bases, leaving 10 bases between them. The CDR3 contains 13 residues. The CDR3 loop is CASSFAGGQPQHF. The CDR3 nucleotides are TGTGCCAGCAGTTTCGCGGGGGGACAGCCCCAGCATTTT.

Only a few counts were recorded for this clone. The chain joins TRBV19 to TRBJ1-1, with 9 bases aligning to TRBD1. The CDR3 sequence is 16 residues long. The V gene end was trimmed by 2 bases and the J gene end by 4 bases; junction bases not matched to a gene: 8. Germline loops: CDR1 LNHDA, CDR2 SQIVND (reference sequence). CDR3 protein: CASSIKTGGAITEAFF. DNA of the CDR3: TGTGCCAGTAGTATAAAGACAGGGGGTGCGATCACTGAAGCTTTCTTT.

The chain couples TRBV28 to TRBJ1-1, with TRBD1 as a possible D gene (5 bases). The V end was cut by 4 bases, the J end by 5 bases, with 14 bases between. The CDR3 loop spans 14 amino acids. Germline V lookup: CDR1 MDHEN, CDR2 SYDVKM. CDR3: CASSSLGVGTEAFF. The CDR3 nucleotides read TGTGCCAGCAGTTCATTGGGGGTAGGGACTGAAGCTTTCTTT. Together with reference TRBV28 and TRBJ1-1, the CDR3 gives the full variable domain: DVKVTQSSRYLVKRTGEKVFLECVQDMDHENMFWYRQDPGLGLRLIYFSYDVKMKEKGDIPEGYSVSREKKERFSLILESASTNQTSMYLCASSSLGVGTEAFFGQGTRLTVV.

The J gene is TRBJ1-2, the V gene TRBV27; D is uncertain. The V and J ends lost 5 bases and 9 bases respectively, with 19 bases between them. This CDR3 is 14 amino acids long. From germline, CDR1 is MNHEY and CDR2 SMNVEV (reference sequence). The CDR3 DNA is TGTGCCAGCAGTCCGCGGACCCCCCGGGGAAGCTACACCTTC. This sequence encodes CASSPRTPRGSYTF.

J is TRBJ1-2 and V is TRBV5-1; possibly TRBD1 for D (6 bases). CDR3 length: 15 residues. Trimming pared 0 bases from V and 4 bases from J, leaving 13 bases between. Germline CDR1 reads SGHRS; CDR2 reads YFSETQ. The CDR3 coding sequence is TGCGCCAGCAGCTTGGGACAGGCCGGATCCTATGGCTACACCTTC. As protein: CASSLGQAGSYGYTF.

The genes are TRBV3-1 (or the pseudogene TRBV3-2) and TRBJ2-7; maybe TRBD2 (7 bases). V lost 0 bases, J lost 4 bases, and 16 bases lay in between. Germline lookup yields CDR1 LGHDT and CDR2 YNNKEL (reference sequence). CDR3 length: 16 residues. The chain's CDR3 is CASSQDRGGRPYEQYF. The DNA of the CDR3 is TGTGCCAGCAGCCAAGATAGGGGGGGGAGACCTTACGAGCAGTACTTC.

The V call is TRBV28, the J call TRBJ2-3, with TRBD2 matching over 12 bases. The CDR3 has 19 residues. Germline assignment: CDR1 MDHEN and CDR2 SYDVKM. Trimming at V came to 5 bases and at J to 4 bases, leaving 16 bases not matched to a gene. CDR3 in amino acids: CASSDRLAGALNRPDTQYF. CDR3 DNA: TGTGCCAGCAGTGATAGACTAGCGGGGGCCCTAAATCGTCCAGATACGCAGTATTTT.

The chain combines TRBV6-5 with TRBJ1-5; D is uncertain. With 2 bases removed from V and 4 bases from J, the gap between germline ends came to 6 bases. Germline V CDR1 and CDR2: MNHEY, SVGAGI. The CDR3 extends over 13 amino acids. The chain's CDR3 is CASSYMVNQPQHF. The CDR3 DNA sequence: TGTGCCAGCAGTTACATGGTAAATCAGCCCCAGCATTTT.

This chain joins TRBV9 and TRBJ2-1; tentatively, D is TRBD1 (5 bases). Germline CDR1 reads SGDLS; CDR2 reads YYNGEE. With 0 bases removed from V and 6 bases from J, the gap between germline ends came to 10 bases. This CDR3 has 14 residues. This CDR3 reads CASSVEWGPNEQFF. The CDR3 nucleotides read TGTGCCAGCAGCGTAGAGTGGGGCCCCAATGAGCAGTTCTTC.

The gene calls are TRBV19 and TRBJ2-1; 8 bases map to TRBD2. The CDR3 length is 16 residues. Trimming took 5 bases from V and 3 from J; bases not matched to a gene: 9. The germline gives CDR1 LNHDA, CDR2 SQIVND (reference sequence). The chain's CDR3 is CASSPLTSADYNEQFF. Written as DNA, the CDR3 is TGTGCCAGTAGTCCGTTGACTAGCGCGGACTACAATGAGCAGTTCTTC.

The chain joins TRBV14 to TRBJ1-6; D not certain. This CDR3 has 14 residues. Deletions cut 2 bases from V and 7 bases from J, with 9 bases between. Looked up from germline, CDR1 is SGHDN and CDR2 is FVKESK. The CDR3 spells CASSQRHLNSPLHF. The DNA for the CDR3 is TGTGCCAGCAGCCAACGACACCTCAATTCACCCCTCCACTTT. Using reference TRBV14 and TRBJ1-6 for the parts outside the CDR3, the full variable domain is EAGVTQFPSHSVIEKGQTVTLRCDPISGHDNLYWYRRVMGKEIKFLLHFVKESKQDESGMPNNRFLAERTGGTYSTLKVQPAELEDSGVYFCASSQRHLNSPLHFGNGTRLTVT.

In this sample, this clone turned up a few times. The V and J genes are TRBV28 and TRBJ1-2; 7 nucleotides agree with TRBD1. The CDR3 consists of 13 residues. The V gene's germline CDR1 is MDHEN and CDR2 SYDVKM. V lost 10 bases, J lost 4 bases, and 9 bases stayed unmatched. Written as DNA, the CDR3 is TGTGCCAATCAGGACAGGTTAGGCTATGGCTACACCTTC. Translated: CANQDRLGYGYTF.

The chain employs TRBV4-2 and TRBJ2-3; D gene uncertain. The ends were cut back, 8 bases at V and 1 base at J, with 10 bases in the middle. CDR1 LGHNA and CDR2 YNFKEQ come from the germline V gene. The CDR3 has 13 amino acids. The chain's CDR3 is CASSATGTDTQYF. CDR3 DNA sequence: TGTGCCAGCTCTGCGACGGGCACAGATACGCAGTATTTT.

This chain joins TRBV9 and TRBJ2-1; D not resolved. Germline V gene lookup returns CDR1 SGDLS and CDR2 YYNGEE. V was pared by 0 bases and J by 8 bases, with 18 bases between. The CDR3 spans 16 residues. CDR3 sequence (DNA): TGTGCCAGCAGCGTAGCCATCCTGGGCGGAGTGGATGAGCAGTTCTTC. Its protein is CASSVAILGGVDEQFF.

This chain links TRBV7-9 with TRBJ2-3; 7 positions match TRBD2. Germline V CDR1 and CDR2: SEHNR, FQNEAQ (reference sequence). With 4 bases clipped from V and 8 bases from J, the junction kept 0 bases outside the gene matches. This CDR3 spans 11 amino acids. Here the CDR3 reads CASSSSGTQYF. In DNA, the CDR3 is TGTGCCAGCAGCTCTAGCGGTACGCAGTATTTT.

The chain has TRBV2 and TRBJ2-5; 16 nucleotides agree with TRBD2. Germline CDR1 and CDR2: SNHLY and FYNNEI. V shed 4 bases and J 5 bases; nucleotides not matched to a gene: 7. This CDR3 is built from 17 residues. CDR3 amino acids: CASSVGLAGGPGETQYF. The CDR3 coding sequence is TGTGCCAGCAGTGTGGGACTAGCGGGGGGGCCAGGGGAGACCCAGTACTTC.

CDR3 region: CASSYGTGMSETQYF. The CDR3, as DNA: TGTGCCAGCAGCTATGGGACAGGGATGTCAGAGACCCAGTACTTC. The chain employs TRBV7-9 and TRBJ2-5, with 9 bases identical to TRBD1. The germline V gene has CDR1 SEHNR and CDR2 FQNEAQ (reference sequence). J lost 4 bases, V lost 4 bases, and 7 bases had no gene match. This CDR3 is built from 15 residues. The full variable domain, completed using reference TRBV7-9 and TRBJ2-5, is DTGVSQNPRHKITKRGQNVTFRCDPISEHNRLYWYRQTLGQGPEFLTYFQNEAQLEKSRLLSDRFSAERPKGSFSTLEIQRTEQGDSAMYLCASSYGTGMSETQYFGPGTRLLVL.

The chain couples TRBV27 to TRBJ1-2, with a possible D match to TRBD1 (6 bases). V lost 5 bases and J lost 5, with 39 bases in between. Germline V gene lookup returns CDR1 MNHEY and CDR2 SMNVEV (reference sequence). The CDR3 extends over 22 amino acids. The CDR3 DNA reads TGTGCCAGCAGTCCGACCCCCCTCTCCCTGTGGCGGGACAACGCTCCATTATATGGCTACACCTTC. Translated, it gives CASSPTPLSLWRDNAPLYGYTF.

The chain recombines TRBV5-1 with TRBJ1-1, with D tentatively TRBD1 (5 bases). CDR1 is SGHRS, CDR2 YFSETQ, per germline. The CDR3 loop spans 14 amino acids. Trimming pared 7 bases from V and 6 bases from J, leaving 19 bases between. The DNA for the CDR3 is TGCGCCAGCTCCTTAGGGCGGCAGGGCGCTGAAGCTTTCTTT. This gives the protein CASSLGRQGAEAFF.

CDR3: CASSPYRGYEQYF. In DNA, the CDR3 is TGTGCCAGCAGCCCCTATCGCGGCTACGAGCAGTACTTC. The chain is built from TRBV12-3 or TRBV12-4 and TRBJ2-7; D is ambiguous. Trimming stripped 6 bases from V and 3 bases from J, with 12 bases between. This CDR3 is built from 13 residues.

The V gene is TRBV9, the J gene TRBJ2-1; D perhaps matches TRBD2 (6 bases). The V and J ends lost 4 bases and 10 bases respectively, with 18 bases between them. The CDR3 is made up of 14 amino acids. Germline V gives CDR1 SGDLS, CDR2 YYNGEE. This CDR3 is CASSSRTTKGEQFF. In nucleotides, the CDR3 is TGTGCCAGCAGCTCCCGGACTACCAAAGGCGAGCAGTTCTTC.